The rows below give T cell receptor beta chains drawn from one sample of a study of long-term antiretroviral therapy in people with HIV. The data were produced by immunoSEQ multiplex PCR, yet TCRdb's version contains in-frame clones alone and is incomplete. The sample consists of 30,000 to 50,000 clones, 86% of them appearing once. The sample consisted of unsorted PBMCs, taken just before starting antiretroviral therapy. The receptors here all came from a woman under 30 with HIV. Each CDR3 is given with its conserved first and last residue. Some rows have no size entry. The others give once, few or many, or a class for an expanded clone.

CDR3: CASSYSVIVHFF; size: .; V: TRBV6-6; J: TRBJ1-1; length: 12
CDR3: CASSYPLGAFF; size: .; V: TRBV6-6; J: TRBJ1-1; length: 11
CDR3: CASSYGPYTEAFF; size: .; V: TRBV6-5; J: TRBJ1-1; length: 13
CDR3: CASRGTSGMSSYNEQFF; size: .; V: TRBV28; J: TRBJ2-1; length: 17
CDR3: CASSEGDNFGVGYTF; size: .; V: TRBV9; J: TRBJ1-2; length: 15
CDR3: CASSQRRSRSGGAYEQYF; size: .; V: TRBV7-2; J: TRBJ2-7; length: 18
CDR3: CASSFPPGGRVQETQYF; size: once; V: TRBV28; J: TRBJ2-5; length: 17
CDR3: CAGTLSGCTEAFF; size: once; V: TRBV6-5; J: TRBJ1-1; length: 13
CDR3: CASSGNGRGSNTEAFF; size: .; V: TRBV2; J: TRBJ1-1; length: 16
CDR3: CASSLSGSLQETQYF; size: .; V: TRBV27; J: TRBJ2-5; length: 15
CDR3: CASSPVVGLNTEAFF; size: .; V: TRBV18; J: TRBJ1-1; length: 15
CDR3: CASSAAGQGPRYGYTF; size: .; V: TRBV9; J: TRBJ1-2; length: 16
CDR3: CASSLGGTVDNYGYTF; size: .; V: TRBV7-9; J: TRBJ1-2; length: 16
CDR3: CASSLEMGAVNTEAFF; size: .; V: TRBV7-2; J: TRBJ1-1; length: 16
CDR3: CASSQERLDTGELFF; size: .; V: TRBV4-1; J: TRBJ2-2; length: 15
CDR3: CASSYTTTGKDTEAFF; size: .; V: TRBV18; J: TRBJ1-1; length: 16